The 26 T cell receptor beta chains reported below all come from one sample, sequenced in a study of beta chain features in type 1 diabetes. The sequenced template was cDNA made from the entire isolated RNA. TCRdb keeps only in-frame clones here, not all; method: immunoSEQ multiplex PCR. This sample carries roughly 610,000 clones, around 15% of them seen once, and the ten largest clones take around 0.095%. Sequenced: naive CD4+ T cells from blood. All receptors derive from a man aged 18-30 years in good health.

There are a few counts of this clone. The gene calls are TRBV15 and TRBJ1-5; D might be TRBD1 (6 bases). The CDR3 runs to 13 residues. The germline V gene encodes CDR1 LNHNV and CDR2 YYDKDF (reference sequence). Trimming took 2 bases from V and 9 from J, leaving 11 bases between them. This CDR3 reads CATSRPDRRPQHF. CDR3 bases: TGTGCCACCAGCAGACCCGACAGGCGGCCCCAGCATTTT.

The rearrangement joins TRBV9 to TRBJ2-5, with no clear D. V lost 4 bases to trimming and J lost 7 bases, with 14 bases between them. Per germline, CDR1 SGDLS and CDR2 YYNGEE. The CDR3 contains 13 residues. The CDR3 DNA follows: TGTGCCAGCAGCCGGAATGGAGCTCGGACCCAGTACTTC. Encoded protein: CASSRNGARTQYF.

This clone showed up just a few times. This rearrangement joins TRBV10-2 to TRBJ2-5; D is ambiguous. The CDR3 loop spans 9 amino acids. From germline, CDR1 is WSHSY and CDR2 SAAADI. V lost 7 bases to trimming and J lost 4 bases, with 1 base between them. In DNA, the CDR3 is TGCGCCAGCATAGAGACCCAGTACTTC. It translates to CASIETQYF.

This clone was recorded a few times. The chain uses TRBV4-3 and TRBJ2-5, with TRBD1 matching over 8 bases. V trimming: 4 bases; J trimming: 3 bases; junction bases outside the gene matches: 10. Germline CDR1 LGHNA, CDR2 YSLEER. The CDR3 has 16 amino acids. The CDR3 reads CASSLQWDRFEETQYF. As DNA, the CDR3 is TGCGCCAGCAGCCTCCAGTGGGACAGGTTCGAAGAGACCCAGTACTTC.

The chain uses TRBV4-2 and TRBJ2-3; D is unresolved. CDR1 is LGHNA, CDR2 YNFKEQ, per germline. CDR3 length: 18 residues. Between the trimmed V and J ends, which lost 0 bases and 0 bases, there was a span of 16 bases. CDR3 protein: CASSQDRFAETSTDTQYF. The CDR3, as DNA: TGTGCCAGCAGCCAAGATAGGTTTGCGGAGACTAGCACAGATACGCAGTATTTT.

This clone was detected only a few times. The chain uses TRBV28 and TRBJ1-2; 8 positions match TRBD1. Germline V CDR1 and CDR2: MDHEN, SYDVKM. The CDR3 spans 14 residues. The junction had 2 bases not matched to a gene; V was cut back by 2 bases and J by 3 bases. The CDR3 DNA sequence: TGTGCCAGCAGTTTAACACAGGGGGACTATGGCTACACCTTC. This encodes CASSLTQGDYGYTF.

The sample holds a few counts of this clone. V gene TRBV2 combines with J gene TRBJ1-2; D is ambiguous. CDR1 is SNHLY and CDR2 is FYNNEI in the germline V gene. The V end was cut by 1 base, the J end by 3 bases, with 9 bases between. The CDR3 extends over 14 amino acids. CDR3 sequence (DNA): TGTGCCAGCAGTGAAGGCACGGAATACTATGGCTACACCTTC. It encodes CASSEGTEYYGYTF. The full variable domain, in which reference TRBV2 and TRBJ1-2 provide the parts outside the CDR3, is EPEVTQTPSHQVTQMGQEVILRCVPISNHLYFYWYRQILGQKVEFLVSFYNNEISEKSEIFDDQFSVERPDGSNFTLKIRSTKLEDSAMYFCASSEGTEYYGYTFGSGTRLTVV.

The table lists this clone with a few counts. The chain couples TRBV7-2 to TRBJ2-4; D possibly uses TRBD1 or TRBD2 (6 bases each). CDR1 and CDR2 from the germline V gene are SGHTA and FQGNSA. V dropped 1 base and J dropped 8 bases, with 15 bases sitting between them. This CDR3 is 15 amino acids long. CDR3 protein: CASSLGGSGADIQYF. CDR3 bases: TGTGCCAGCAGCTTAGGCGGTTCGGGGGCGGACATTCAGTACTTC.

This clone was found a few times. The chain couples TRBV29-1 to TRBJ2-1; TRBD2 agrees at 7 bases. CDR1 and CDR2 from the germline V gene are SQVTM and ANQGSEA. The CDR3 is 14 residues long. J gave up 0 bases and V 5 bases, and 4 bases lay outside the gene matches. The CDR3 reads CSVSGTPSYNEQFF. In DNA form, the CDR3 reads TGCAGCGTTAGCGGGACCCCCTCCTACAATGAGCAGTTCTTC.

This sequence joins TRBV9 and TRBJ1-2, with unresolved D. Germline CDR1 SGDLS, CDR2 YYNGEE. The length of the CDR3 is 14 residues. V lost 6 bases and J lost 4, with 16 bases in between. Here the CDR3 DNA reads TGTGCCAGCACGGTGGCGGGGAGGAGCTATGGCTACACCTTC. It codes for CASTVAGRSYGYTF.

CDR3 coding DNA: TGTGCCAGCAGCTTCCGGGGTACCGGGGAGCTGTTTTTT. Its protein is CASSFRGTGELFF. This rearrangement joins TRBV11-3 to TRBJ2-2, with a weak D call TRBD2 (5 bases). The CDR3 has 13 amino acids. CDR1 and CDR2 from the germline V gene are SGHNT and YENEEA. The V gene lost 3 bases and the J gene lost 5 bases, with 7 bases spanning the gap.

The CDR3 loop reads CSVGTGAGGYTF. CDR3 DNA: TGCAGCGTTGGAACGGGGGCTGGCGGCTACACCTTC. The chain has TRBV29-1 and TRBJ1-2, with a tentative D call TRBD1 (6 bases). The CDR3 loop spans 12 amino acids. CDR1 SQVTM and CDR2 ANQGSEA come from the germline V gene. Trimming removed 4 bases at V and 8 bases at J, with 14 bases between.

The chain couples TRBV7-2 to TRBJ2-4, with D perhaps TRBD1 (5 bases). Germline lookup yields CDR1 SGHTA and CDR2 FQGNSA. The V end was cut by 2 bases, the J end by 8 bases, with 10 bases between. There are 13 residues in the CDR3. This CDR3 is CASSLSREHIQYF. The CDR3 nucleotides read TGTGCCAGCAGCTTAAGCAGGGAACACATTCAGTACTTC. Full variable domain (outside the CDR3, taken from reference TRBV7-2 and TRBJ2-4): GAGVSQSPSNKVTEKGKDVELRCDPISGHTALYWYRQSLGQGLEFLIYFQGNSAPDKSGLPSDRFSAERTGGSVSTLTIQRTQQEDSAVYLCASSLSREHIQYFGAGTRLSVL.

This clone was observed a handful of times. Distinct nucleotide sequences in the sample also encode this CDR3. The genes are TRBV5-6 and TRBJ1-1; D gene ambiguous. Germline CDR1 reads SGHDT; CDR2 reads YYEEEE. The CDR3 contains 13 residues. Between the trimmed V and J ends, which lost 4 bases and 1 base, there was a span of 8 bases. CDR3 sequence reads: CASSHDTNTEAFF. As DNA, the CDR3 is TGTGCCAGCAGCCATGACACGAACACTGAAGCTTTCTTT. Full variable domain (missing parts from reference TRBV5-6 and TRBJ1-1): DAGVTQSPTHLIKTRGQQVTLRCSPKSGHDTVSWYQQALGQGPQFIFQYYEEEERQRGNFPDRFSGHQFPNYSSELNVNALLLGDSALYLCASSHDTNTEAFFGQGTRLTVV.

This clone has only a few counts. The chain carries TRBV14 and TRBJ1-2, with unresolved D. The CDR3 is 14 amino acids. Germline assignment: CDR1 SGHDN and CDR2 FVKESK. V lost 4 bases to trimming and J lost 1 base, with 10 bases between them. The CDR3 DNA is TGTGCCAGCAGCCTAGGCGCCCTTAACTATGGCTACACCTTC. Its protein product is CASSLGALNYGYTF.

V is TRBV6-1 and J is TRBJ2-1; possible D gene TRBD1, 6 bases. This CDR3 region has 14 residues. V was trimmed by 6 bases and J by 1 base, leaving 10 bases between them. Germline CDR1 MNHNS, CDR2 SASEGT. The CDR3 DNA reads TGTGCCAGCAGAGGCCAGGGGTCCTACAATGAGCAGTTCTTC. It codes for CASRGQGSYNEQFF.

This clone has only a few counts. This rearrangement joins TRBV5-6 to TRBJ2-5; TRBD2 might be the D (5 bases). The CDR3 spans 14 residues. V lost 1 base and J 1 base, leaving 8 bases between the germline ends. CDR1 is SGHDT, CDR2 YYEEEE, per germline. The DNA for the CDR3 is TGTGCCAGCAGCTTGCGAGGAGGCCAAGAGACCCAGTACTTC. It yields the protein CASSLRGGQETQYF.

The rearrangement links TRBV27 to TRBJ2-7; a weak D match, TRBD1 (7 bases). This CDR3 has 13 amino acids. The V and J ends lost 9 bases and 5 bases respectively, with 17 bases between them. Germline loops: CDR1 MNHEY, CDR2 SMNVEV (reference sequence). CDR3 amino acids: CASWTGGRNEQYF. The CDR3 nucleotides read TGTGCCAGTTGGACAGGAGGGAGGAACGAGCAGTACTTC.

The rearrangement joins TRBV20-1 to TRBJ2-5, with D perhaps matching TRBD2 (5 bases). Germline V gene sequence: CDR1 DFQATT, CDR2 SNEGSKA (reference sequence). V lost 7 bases and J lost 6, with 9 bases in between. The CDR3 has 10 amino acids. The CDR3 sequence is CSGTSKTQYF. The DNA for the CDR3 is TGCAGTGGGACTTCTAAGACCCAGTACTTC.

In this sample, this clone turned up a few times. The J gene is TRBJ1-5, the V gene TRBV28; tentative D call: TRBD1 (5 bases). The CDR3 length is 15 residues. CDR1 is MDHEN, CDR2 SYDVKM, per germline. Trimming removed 1 base from V and 6 bases from J, with 13 bases in between. The chain's CDR3 is CASSLSAGHGQPQHF. The CDR3 DNA reads as TGTGCCAGCAGTTTATCTGCAGGGCACGGTCAGCCCCAGCATTTT.

V usage is TRBV4-1 and J usage is TRBJ2-3; possible D gene TRBD1, 6 bases. Per the germline V gene, CDR1 is MGHRA and CDR2 is YSYEKL. The length of the CDR3 is 16 residues. Trimming left V 1 base short and J 4 bases short, with 15 bases between. The CDR3 DNA is TGCGCCAGCAGCCAAGTGGCAGGGACACGGGCAGATACGCAGTATTTT. Protein: CASSQVAGTRADTQYF.

This chain uses TRBV27 with TRBJ2-2; tentatively, D is TRBD1 (5 bases). The germline V gene has CDR1 MNHEY and CDR2 SMNVEV (reference sequence). Trimming pared 6 bases from V and 6 bases from J, leaving 11 bases between. The CDR3 runs to 13 residues. The CDR3 sequence is CASSNQGAGELFF. CDR3 nucleotide sequence: TGTGCCAGCAGCAACCAGGGCGCCGGGGAGCTGTTTTTT.

In this sample, this clone turned up once. J is TRBJ1-1 and V is TRBV5-4; TRBD1 matches at 8 bases. V lost 4 bases to trimming and J lost 4 bases; unmatched junction nucleotides: 6. Germline loops: CDR1 SGHNT, CDR2 YYREEE (reference sequence). The CDR3 contains 14 residues. DNA for the CDR3: TGTGCCAGCAGCCCTTCGGACAGGGTCACTGAAGCTTTCTTT. Residues: CASSPSDRVTEAFF.

This chain connects TRBV7-6 to TRBJ2-3; D uncertain. The CDR3 consists of 16 residues. Trimming removed 5 bases at V and 0 bases at J, with 15 bases between. Germline V CDR1 and CDR2: SGHVS, FNYEAQ. The CDR3: CASSLSPPLSTDTQYF. CDR3 in DNA: TGTGCCAGCAGCCTCAGTCCGCCCTTGAGCACAGATACGCAGTATTTT.

There are a few counts of this clone. A read error is possible here, since a much larger clone lies one base away. The chain is built from TRBV11-2 and TRBJ2-5; D call uncertain. Germline V gene data show CDR1 as SGHAT and CDR2 as FQNNGV. The CDR3 is made up of 11 amino acids. The V end lost 6 bases, the J end lost 0 bases, and 2 bases lay between the germline ends. The CDR3 coding sequence is TGTGCCAGCAGATACCAAGAGACCCAGTACTTC. Translated: CASRYQETQYF.

This clone occurred a few times. This chain joins TRBV20-1 and TRBJ1-2; no definite D call. The V end lost 5 bases, the J end lost 3 bases, and 4 bases lay between the germline ends. The germline V gene has CDR1 DFQATT and CDR2 SNEGSKA (reference sequence). The CDR3 spans 10 residues. This CDR3 is CSAAHYGYTF. The DNA for the CDR3 is TGCAGTGCTGCGCACTATGGCTACACCTTC.